This entry describes one TCR beta chain. In the authors' methods: Amplification of reference gene primers was used by the study to estimate nucleated cell counts. Assay: immunoSEQ multiplex PCR; the TCRdb copy retains only in-frame clones and omits some. V, J and clone size derive from that table, while D and trimming were established from the DNA sequence. The sample holds about 79,000 clones, roughly 89% seen once. V lost 1 base to trimming and J lost 4 bases, with 10 bases between them. CDR3 size: 14 residues. Germline loops: CDR1 LGHDT, CDR2 YNNKEL (reference sequence). These data come from a study of blood T cell repertoires in COVID-19. Study-level information: Nucleic acid was either cDNA or gDNA, and it came from T cells, B-cell-depleted T cells, or PBMCs.

The receptor was isolated from a man in his 70s with active or convalescent COVID-19. The sample consisted of peripheral blood. The chain uses TRBV3-1 (or the pseudogene TRBV3-2) and TRBJ1-2, with D perhaps TRBD1 (6 bases). The CDR3 protein is CASSQATGGYGYTF. The CDR3 DNA is TGTGCCAGCAGCCAAGCGACAGGAGGCTATGGCTACACCTTC.